What follows are 19 T cell receptor beta chains derived from one specimen sequenced in a study of OX40 agonist ivuxolimab in advanced cancers. Repertoires were generated with immunoSEQ multiplex PCR, while TCRdb's copy carries only in-frame clones and drops some. The sample holds under 90,000 clones, 65% to 90% seen once. This material consisted of CD4+ or CD8+ T cells sorted from blood, taken in a trial of the OX40 agonist ivuxolimab. These TCRs come from an adult with an advanced solid tumor such as melanoma, head and neck, liver or kidney cancer.

This chain links TRBV6-5 with TRBJ1-2; D call uncertain. The germline V and J ends were trimmed by 5 bases and 5 bases, with 9 bases remaining between them. The CDR3 is made up of 12 amino acids. CDR1 MNHEY and CDR2 SVGAGI come from the germline V gene. CDR3 region: CASSQNGYGYTF. DNA for the CDR3: TGTGCCAGCAGTCAGAACGGGTATGGCTACACCTTC.

The rearrangement joins TRBV5-1 to TRBJ2-1; no definite D call. This CDR3 has 14 amino acids. Germline CDR1 is SGHRS and CDR2 is YFSETQ. V lost 2 bases to trimming and J lost 5 bases, with 11 bases between them. CDR3 sequence reads: CASSFYSVDNEQFF. The CDR3 nucleotides are TGCGCCAGCAGCTTCTATTCGGTTGACAATGAGCAGTTCTTC. Full variable domain (remainder filled in from reference TRBV5-1 and TRBJ2-1): KAGVTQTPRYLIKTRGQQVTLSCSPISGHRSVSWYQQTPGQGLQFLFEYFSETQRNKGNFPGRFSGRQFSNSRSEMNVSTLELGDSALYLCASSFYSVDNEQFFGPGTRLTVL.

The rearrangement links TRBV4-1 to TRBJ2-7; D possibly matches TRBD1 or TRBD2 (5 bases each). The CDR3 totals 15 residues. V lost 2 bases and J 2 bases, leaving 13 bases between the germline ends. Germline V lookup: CDR1 MGHRA, CDR2 YSYEKL. CDR3 sequence: CASSQTGTVAYEQYF. The CDR3 DNA follows: TGCGCCAGCAGCCAAACCGGGACGGTAGCCTACGAGCAGTACTTC.

This clone was counted only a few times. V and J are TRBV28 and TRBJ1-4; D might be TRBD1 (6 bases). The CDR3 runs to 17 residues. The V and J ends lost 3 bases and 3 bases respectively, with 17 bases between them. Germline-derived CDR1 and CDR2 are MDHEN and SYDVKM. CDR3 coding DNA: TGTGCCAGCAGTTTTGGGAGATGGGGACATGCTAATGAAAAACTGTTTTTT. Translating gives CASSFGRWGHANEKLFF.

This clone was seen a few times. CDR3 DNA sequence: TGTGCCTGGAGTTCGGGGGTACCGGCGTCCACTGAAGCTTTCTTT. It yields the protein CAWSSGVPASTEAFF. This sequence joins TRBV30 and TRBJ1-1; D perhaps matches TRBD1 (5 bases). This CDR3 has 15 amino acids. CDR1 and CDR2 from the germline V gene are GTSNPN and SVGIG (reference sequence). The germline V and J ends were trimmed by 2 bases and 4 bases, with 17 bases remaining between them.

The chain joins TRBV5-5 to TRBJ2-5; D tentatively fits TRBD1 or TRBD2 (6 bases each). The CDR3 is 13 residues long. Per germline, CDR1 SGHKS and CDR2 YYEKEE (reference sequence). V lost 4 bases and J lost 5, with 12 bases in between. The CDR3 protein is CASSGRGPETQYF. CDR3 nucleotide sequence: TGTGCCAGCAGCGGTCGGGGGCCCGAGACCCAGTACTTC.

The chain employs TRBV11-2 and TRBJ2-2, with a tentative D call TRBD2 (7 bases). The CDR3 contains 15 residues. Trimming left V 3 bases short and J 6 bases short, with 14 bases between. Per the germline V gene, CDR1 is SGHAT and CDR2 is FQNNGV. This chain's CDR3 is CASSLGGEGAGELFF. The DNA of the CDR3 is TGTGCCAGCAGCTTGGGCGGGGAGGGGGCCGGGGAGCTGTTTTTT.

The DNA of the CDR3 is TGTGCCACGGAAACAGGAATCTCCTACGAGCAGTACTTC. This sequence encodes CATETGISYEQYF. The V gene is TRBV10-3, the J gene TRBJ2-7; the D gene is possibly TRBD1 (5 bases). CDR1 and CDR2 (germline): ENHRY, SYGVKD. The CDR3 covers 13 residues. Trimming took 10 bases from V and 0 from J, leaving 13 bases between them.

This clone was observed a handful of times. The chain employs TRBV7-2 and TRBJ1-5, with TRBD1 matching 7 bases. The CDR3 covers 15 residues. In germline, CDR1 is SGHTA, CDR2 FQGNSA. V lost 7 bases and J lost 4; bases outside the gene matches: 10. The CDR3 reads CASKEGAGLNQPQHF. For the CDR3, the DNA is TGTGCCAGCAAAGAGGGGGCGGGTTTGAATCAGCCCCAGCATTTT.

This chain connects TRBV30 to TRBJ1-6; D is uncertain. CDR3 length: 13 amino acids. The V end was cut by 5 bases, the J end by 8 bases, with 13 bases between. CDR1 GTSNPN and CDR2 SVGIG come from the germline V gene (reference sequence). The CDR3 coding sequence is TGTGCCTGGCGTCGTTGGATAGATTCACCCCTCCACTTT. Translation: CAWRRWIDSPLHF.

As concerns this clone: A much larger clonotype is one base distant, so this may be a read error. Additional DNA sequences in this sample encode the identical CDR3. The V gene is TRBV27, the J gene TRBJ2-7; D is ambiguous. Germline V lookup: CDR1 MNHEY, CDR2 SMNVEV (reference sequence). CDR3 length equals 15 residues. Trimming stripped 5 bases from V and 5 bases from J, with 19 bases between. DNA for the CDR3: TGTGCCAGCAGTCCCCGACAAGGATCCGGAAACGAGCAGTACTTC. It is translated as CASSPRQGSGNEQYF.

This rearrangement joins TRBV10-3 to TRBJ1-6; 8 bases fit TRBD1. The CDR3 extends over 14 amino acids. Per germline, CDR1 ENHRY and CDR2 SYGVKD. The trim removed 9 bases at V and 9 bases at J, leaving 10 bases unmatched. DNA of the CDR3: TGTGCCATACGGGACAGGCCCGGGAGTTCACCCCTCCACTTT. Translation: CAIRDRPGSSPLHF.

This clone was observed a handful of times. The J gene is TRBJ1-1, the V gene TRBV18; no firm D call. CDR1 is KGHSH, CDR2 LQKENI, per germline. V lost 3 bases, J lost 1 base, and 9 bases lay in between. There are 14 residues in the CDR3. The CDR3 bases are TGTGCCAGCTCACCCTCCCGACAGAACACTGAAGCTTTCTTT. This sequence encodes CASSPSRQNTEAFF.

This chain uses TRBV5-8 with TRBJ2-1; no clear D gene. Trimming stripped 4 bases from V and 3 bases from J, with 5 bases between. The CDR3 is 12 residues long. CDR1 is SGHTS, CDR2 YDEGEE, per germline. CDR3 in amino acids: CASSGLYNEQFF. The DNA for the CDR3 is TGTGCCAGCAGCGGCCTCTACAATGAGCAGTTCTTC.

J is TRBJ2-5 and V is TRBV18; D ambiguous. Looked up from germline, CDR1 is KGHSH and CDR2 is LQKENI. This CDR3 region has 13 residues. V was pared by 0 bases and J by 1 base, with 3 bases between. This chain's CDR3 is CASSPPGQETQYF. Written as DNA, the CDR3 is TGTGCCAGCTCACCACCGGGCCAAGAGACCCAGTACTTC.

V is TRBV11-2 and J is TRBJ1-3; D is possibly TRBD1 (5 bases). V was pared by 5 bases and J by 3 bases, with 17 bases between. CDR1 is SGHAT, CDR2 FQNNGV, per germline. This CDR3 is 16 amino acids long. Here the CDR3 DNA reads TGTGCCAGCAGCCGGAGAGACAGAGCCCTTGGAAACACCATATATTTT. Translated, it gives CASSRRDRALGNTIYF.

The chain links TRBV10-3 to TRBJ2-7, with D possibly TRBD2 on 7 matching bases. This CDR3 comprises 14 residues. Trimming left V 9 bases short and J 4 bases short, with 19 bases between. CDR1 and CDR2 from the germline V gene are ENHRY and SYGVKD. The CDR3 reads CAIRGGSRQYEQYF. CDR3 nucleotides: TGTGCCATTAGGGGGGGGTCAAGGCAGTACGAGCAGTACTTC.

The V call is TRBV30, the J call TRBJ2-1; no clear D gene. Trimming shortened V by 3 bases and J by 4 bases, and 13 bases separated the two germline ends. The CDR3 totals 14 residues. Germline lookup yields CDR1 GTSNPN and CDR2 SVGIG (reference sequence). The CDR3 protein is CAWRSGSQYNEQFF. DNA of the CDR3: TGTGCCTGGAGAAGTGGGTCACAGTACAATGAGCAGTTCTTC.

The chain employs TRBV7-6 and TRBJ1-3; 8 bases are a match to TRBD1. The CDR3 has 14 residues. Germline trimming cut 5 bases from V and 3 bases from J; bases unmatched to any gene: 3. CDR1 is SGHVS and CDR2 is FNYEAQ in the germline V gene. CDR3 nucleotide sequence: TGTGCCAGCAGCCAGGGGACAGGTGGAAACACCATATATTTT. Translating it yields CASSQGTGGNTIYF.